The T cell receptor (beta chain) under discussion was sequenced for a study of cytomegalovirus exposure and HLA in healthy donors. The CDR3 spans 13 residues. V gave up 3 bases and J gave up 6 bases; unmatched junction bases: 0. The germline V gene encodes CDR1 KGHSY and CDR2 FQNENV. With 60 Vbeta and 13 Jbeta primers, the PCR was carried out. Method: immunoSEQ multiplex PCR; TCRdb's copy keeps in-frame clones and lacks some. The sample contains about 170,000 clones, roughly 80% of which appear only once. V gene TRBV16 combines with J gene TRBJ2-2; 8 bases align to TRBD1. Material: PBMCs. The origin of this receptor is a woman under 30 in good health and CMV-seronegative. The DNA for the CDR3 is TGTGCCAGCAGCCAGGACAGGGCCGGGGAGCTGTTTTTT. Protein product: CASSQDRAGELFF.